The 24 T cell receptor beta chains below were found in one sample sequenced in a study of cytomegalovirus exposure and HLA in healthy donors. Primers included in the PCR were 60 Vbeta and 13 Jbeta primers. Using immunoSEQ multiplex PCR, the repertoire was profiled, and TCRdb retains in-frame clones only, with some absent. Of over 150,000 clones in the sample, approximately 71% were seen once. Sequencing used PBMCs. The receptors derive from a male donor in good health and CMV-seronegative.

The chain uses TRBV6-1 and TRBJ1-3, with 7 bases identical to TRBD1. The germline CDR1 and CDR2 sequences are MNHNS and SASEGT. The junction had 9 bases not matched to a gene; V was cut back by 0 bases and J by 4 bases. The CDR3 sequence is 17 residues long. CDR3 sequence (DNA): TGTGCCAGCAGTGAAGCTACCGGGACAGTTACAGGAAACACCATATATTTT. Translation gives CASSEATGTVTGNTIYF.

The rearrangement joins TRBV5-1 to TRBJ2-1; a possible D gene is TRBD1 (6 bases). The CDR3 covers 15 residues. Between the trimmed V and J ends, which lost 4 bases and 0 bases, there was a span of 11 bases. In germline, CDR1 is SGHRS, CDR2 YFSETQ. The CDR3 nucleotides read TGCGCCAGCAGCCCCCGGGACACCTCCTACAATGAGCAGTTCTTC. Amino acids: CASSPRDTSYNEQFF.

This chain connects TRBV7-9 to TRBJ2-7; the match to TRBD2 covers 14 bases. In germline, CDR1 is SEHNR, CDR2 FQNEAQ (reference sequence). The CDR3 consists of 16 residues. V was pared by 2 bases and J by 3 bases, with 3 bases of the junction left unmatched. CDR3 in amino acids: CASSLYGLAGGYEQYF. CDR3 bases: TGTGCCAGCAGCTTATATGGACTAGCGGGAGGCTACGAGCAGTACTTC.

V gene TRBV5-1 combines with J gene TRBJ2-3; TRBD2 aligns across 8 bases. There are 16 residues in the CDR3. Germline values: CDR1 SGHRS, CDR2 YFSETQ. V was clipped by 3 bases and J by 2 bases; unmatched bases: 8. The CDR3 coding sequence is TGCGCCAGCAGCTCTTTACTAGCGGCCTACACAGATACGCAGTATTTT. This codes for CASSSLLAAYTDTQYF.

The chain couples TRBV7-3 to TRBJ1-3, with TRBD1 matching over 7 bases. The junction had 5 bases not matched to a gene; V was cut back by 1 base and J by 2 bases. The CDR3 has 16 amino acids. The germline CDR1 and CDR2 sequences are SGHTA and FQGTGA. The CDR3 DNA sequence: TGTGCCAGCAGCTTAAAGGGGGCTGGGCCTGGAAACACCATATATTTT. Protein: CASSLKGAGPGNTIYF.

The chain joins TRBV9 to TRBJ2-7; 8 nucleotides line up with TRBD1. The CDR3 has 13 amino acids. The germline CDR1 and CDR2 sequences are SGDLS and YYNGEE. The V gene end was trimmed by 4 bases and the J gene end by 7 bases; junction bases not matched to a gene: 7. CDR3 in amino acids: CASSQGQGGEQYF. CDR3 DNA: TGTGCCAGCAGCCAAGGACAGGGCGGTGAGCAGTACTTC.

This sequence joins TRBV29-1 and TRBJ2-3, with 10 bases matching TRBD2. Per the germline V gene, CDR1 is SQVTM and CDR2 is ANQGSEA. The V gene end was trimmed by 7 bases and the J gene end by 8 bases; junction bases not matched to a gene: 12. This CDR3 contains 14 residues. The CDR3 DNA sequence: TGCAGCGCAGCCGTGTTAGCGGGAGGAGCTACGCAGTATTTT. As protein: CSAAVLAGGATQYF.

The chain combines TRBV6-5 with TRBJ2-5; no definite D call. V was clipped by 10 bases and J by 5 bases, with 14 bases between them. CDR1 and CDR2 from the germline V gene are MNHEY and SVGAGI. The CDR3 has 12 amino acids. The CDR3 DNA is TGTGCCACCTTGTGGCCTCCGGAGACCCAGTACTTC. This codes for CATLWPPETQYF.

This clone turned up a few times. This chain connects TRBV5-4 to TRBJ1-1; tentatively, D is TRBD1 (5 bases). CDR1 and CDR2 (germline): SGHNT, YYREEE (reference sequence). Trimming removed 1 base from V and 6 bases from J, with 10 bases in between. The CDR3 is 13 amino acids. The CDR3 loop is CASSLWGVAEAFF. CDR3 in DNA: TGTGCCAGCAGCTTGTGGGGGGTTGCTGAAGCTTTCTTT.

The chain has TRBV7-6 and TRBJ2-7, with 7 bases matching TRBD2. V trimming: 3 bases; J trimming: 7 bases; junction bases outside the gene matches: 12. CDR1 SGHVS and CDR2 FNYEAQ come from the germline V gene. The CDR3 is 15 residues long. The CDR3 loop is CASSLDGVSGIEQYF. The CDR3 DNA is TGTGCCAGCAGCTTGGACGGCGTGAGCGGGATTGAGCAGTACTTC. The entire variable domain, with the rest obtained from reference TRBV7-6 and TRBJ2-7, is as follows: GAGVSQSPRYKVTKRGQDVALRCDPISGHVSLYWYRQALGQGPEFLTYFNYEAQQDKSGLPNDRFSAERPEGSISTLTIQRTEQRDSAMYRCASSLDGVSGIEQYFGPGTRLTVT.

The chain has TRBV18 and TRBJ1-4, with D maybe TRBD1 (5 bases). V was pared by 2 bases and J by 8 bases, with 18 bases between. Germline lookup yields CDR1 KGHSH and CDR2 LQKENI. The CDR3 length is 16 residues. The chain's CDR3 is CASSPNRNKGGEKLFF. CDR3 in DNA: TGTGCCAGCTCACCAAACAGGAACAAGGGAGGAGAAAAACTGTTTTTT.

This clone showed up just a few times. V is TRBV15 and J is TRBJ2-5; a possible D gene is TRBD1 (5 bases). Looked up from germline, CDR1 is LNHNV and CDR2 is YYDKDF (reference sequence). This CDR3 spans 15 amino acids. V was clipped by 0 bases and J by 1 base, with 9 bases between them. The CDR3 loop reads CATSRDLQVQETQYF. CDR3 DNA: TGTGCCACCAGCAGAGATTTACAGGTCCAAGAGACCCAGTACTTC.

The chain links TRBV5-5 to TRBJ2-1; 11 nucleotides match TRBD2. Germline V gives CDR1 SGHKS, CDR2 YYEKEE (reference sequence). V shed 4 bases and J 6 bases; nucleotides not matched to a gene: 6. The CDR3 consists of 15 residues. The CDR3 protein is CASSIKTSGTNEQFF. The CDR3 coding sequence is TGTGCCAGCAGCATCAAGACTAGCGGGACCAATGAGCAGTTCTTC. The full variable domain, completed using reference TRBV5-5 and TRBJ2-1, is DAGVTQSPTHLIKTRGQQVTLRCSPISGHKSVSWYQQVLGQGPQFIFQYYEKEERGRGNFPDRFSARQFPNYSSELNVNALLLGDSALYLCASSIKTSGTNEQFFGPGTRLTVL.

This chain uses TRBV27 with TRBJ2-1; D not certain. V was cut by 0 bases and J by 6 bases, with 6 bases left in between. Germline V gene data show CDR1 as MNHEY and CDR2 as SMNVEV (reference sequence). The CDR3 loop spans 13 amino acids. DNA for the CDR3: TGTGCCAGCAGTTTATCCTCCGGCAATGAGCAGTTCTTC. It yields the protein CASSLSSGNEQFF.

The DNA for the CDR3 is TGTGCCAGCAGCGCCCAAGCGATGAGTAAGTCTCACGAGCAGTACTTC. This gives the protein CASSAQAMSKSHEQYF. This sequence joins TRBV9 and TRBJ2-7; D is ambiguous. Looked up from germline, CDR1 is SGDLS and CDR2 is YYNGEE. The CDR3 runs to 16 residues. V was trimmed by 3 bases and J by 5 bases, leaving 21 bases between them.

The chain has TRBV11-2 and TRBJ1-5; D perhaps matches TRBD1 (6 bases). The ends were cut back, 1 base at V and 11 bases at J, with 12 bases in the middle. This CDR3 is 13 amino acids long. Per germline, CDR1 SGHAT and CDR2 FQNNGV. CDR3 in DNA: TGTGCCAGCAGCTTAGCGGACAGCCTCGCCCAGCATTTT. Translated, it gives CASSLADSLAQHF.

The rearrangement joins TRBV5-1 to TRBJ1-2, with D perhaps TRBD1 (5 bases). In germline, CDR1 is SGHRS, CDR2 YFSETQ. The CDR3 covers 15 residues. Trimming removed 0 bases from V and 7 bases from J, with 16 bases in between. CDR3 bases: TGCGCCAGCAGCTTGGCCGGGGGAGGTATAAGTGGCTACACCTTC. Amino acids: CASSLAGGGISGYTF.

V usage is TRBV6-6 and J usage is TRBJ1-1; TRBD1 matches at 8 bases. Germline V gene sequence: CDR1 MNHNY, CDR2 SVGAGI (reference sequence). Germline trimming cut 4 bases from V and 2 bases from J; bases unmatched to any gene: 6. This CDR3 has 15 amino acids. In DNA, the CDR3 is TGTGCCAGCAGTTCTCCGGGACAGGTTAACACTGAAGCTTTCTTT. It encodes CASSSPGQVNTEAFF.

This clone has only a few counts. This chain links TRBV5-1 with TRBJ2-5; 8 bases are shared with TRBD2. V lost 4 bases to trimming and J lost 1 base; unmatched junction nucleotides: 9. The CDR3 runs 16 residues. Germline lookup yields CDR1 SGHRS and CDR2 YFSETQ. CDR3 sequence (DNA): TGCGCCAGCAGCGTGACTAGCGCCCGCTCCCAAGAGACCCAGTACTTC. Its protein is CASSVTSARSQETQYF.

This chain uses TRBV4-1 with TRBJ1-5, with D unresolved. Germline-derived CDR1 and CDR2 are MGHRA and YSYEKL. Between the trimmed V and J ends, which lost 1 base and 3 bases, there was a span of 4 bases. The CDR3 runs to 13 residues. The CDR3 protein is CASSQGLNQPQHF. The CDR3 DNA reads as TGCGCCAGCAGCCAAGGACTCAATCAGCCCCAGCATTTT.

This clone was seen just once. The rearrangement uses TRBV27 and TRBJ2-7, with 9 bases aligning to TRBD2. The CDR3 covers 14 residues. CDR1 and CDR2 (germline): MNHEY, SMNVEV (reference sequence). Unmatched junction bases numbered 9, after V lost 10 bases and J lost 2 bases. The CDR3 DNA reads TGTGCCACCATTATAACTAGCGGGCCCTACGAGCAGTACTTC. Amino acid sequence: CATIITSGPYEQYF.

The CDR3 bases are TGTGCCAGCAGCTTACAGGGGGCGGAACTGTTTTTT. Protein sequence: CASSLQGAELFF. The V gene is TRBV7-2, the J gene TRBJ1-4, with TRBD1 matching over 8 bases. The trim removed 2 bases at V and 12 bases at J, leaving 2 bases unmatched. The CDR3 runs 12 residues. Looked up from germline, CDR1 is SGHTA and CDR2 is FQGNSA.

The CDR3 spells CASSTARTGGRNYGYTF. In nucleotides, the CDR3 is TGTGCCAGCAGTACGGCCCGCACAGGGGGCAGGAACTATGGCTACACCTTC. The J gene is TRBJ1-2, the V gene TRBV27, with TRBD1 matching 9 bases. Germline CDR1 is MNHEY and CDR2 is SMNVEV (reference sequence). The V gene end was trimmed by 5 bases and the J gene end by 2 bases; junction bases not matched to a gene: 12. The CDR3 is 17 residues long.

V and J are TRBV5-1 and TRBJ2-3, with 11 bases lining up with TRBD1. Germline V CDR1 and CDR2: SGHRS, YFSETQ. Trimming took 2 bases from V and 4 from J; bases not matched to a gene: 3. The CDR3 contains 15 residues. This CDR3 is CASSLGQGASDTQYF. CDR3 nucleotides: TGCGCCAGCAGCTTAGGACAGGGGGCATCAGATACGCAGTATTTT.